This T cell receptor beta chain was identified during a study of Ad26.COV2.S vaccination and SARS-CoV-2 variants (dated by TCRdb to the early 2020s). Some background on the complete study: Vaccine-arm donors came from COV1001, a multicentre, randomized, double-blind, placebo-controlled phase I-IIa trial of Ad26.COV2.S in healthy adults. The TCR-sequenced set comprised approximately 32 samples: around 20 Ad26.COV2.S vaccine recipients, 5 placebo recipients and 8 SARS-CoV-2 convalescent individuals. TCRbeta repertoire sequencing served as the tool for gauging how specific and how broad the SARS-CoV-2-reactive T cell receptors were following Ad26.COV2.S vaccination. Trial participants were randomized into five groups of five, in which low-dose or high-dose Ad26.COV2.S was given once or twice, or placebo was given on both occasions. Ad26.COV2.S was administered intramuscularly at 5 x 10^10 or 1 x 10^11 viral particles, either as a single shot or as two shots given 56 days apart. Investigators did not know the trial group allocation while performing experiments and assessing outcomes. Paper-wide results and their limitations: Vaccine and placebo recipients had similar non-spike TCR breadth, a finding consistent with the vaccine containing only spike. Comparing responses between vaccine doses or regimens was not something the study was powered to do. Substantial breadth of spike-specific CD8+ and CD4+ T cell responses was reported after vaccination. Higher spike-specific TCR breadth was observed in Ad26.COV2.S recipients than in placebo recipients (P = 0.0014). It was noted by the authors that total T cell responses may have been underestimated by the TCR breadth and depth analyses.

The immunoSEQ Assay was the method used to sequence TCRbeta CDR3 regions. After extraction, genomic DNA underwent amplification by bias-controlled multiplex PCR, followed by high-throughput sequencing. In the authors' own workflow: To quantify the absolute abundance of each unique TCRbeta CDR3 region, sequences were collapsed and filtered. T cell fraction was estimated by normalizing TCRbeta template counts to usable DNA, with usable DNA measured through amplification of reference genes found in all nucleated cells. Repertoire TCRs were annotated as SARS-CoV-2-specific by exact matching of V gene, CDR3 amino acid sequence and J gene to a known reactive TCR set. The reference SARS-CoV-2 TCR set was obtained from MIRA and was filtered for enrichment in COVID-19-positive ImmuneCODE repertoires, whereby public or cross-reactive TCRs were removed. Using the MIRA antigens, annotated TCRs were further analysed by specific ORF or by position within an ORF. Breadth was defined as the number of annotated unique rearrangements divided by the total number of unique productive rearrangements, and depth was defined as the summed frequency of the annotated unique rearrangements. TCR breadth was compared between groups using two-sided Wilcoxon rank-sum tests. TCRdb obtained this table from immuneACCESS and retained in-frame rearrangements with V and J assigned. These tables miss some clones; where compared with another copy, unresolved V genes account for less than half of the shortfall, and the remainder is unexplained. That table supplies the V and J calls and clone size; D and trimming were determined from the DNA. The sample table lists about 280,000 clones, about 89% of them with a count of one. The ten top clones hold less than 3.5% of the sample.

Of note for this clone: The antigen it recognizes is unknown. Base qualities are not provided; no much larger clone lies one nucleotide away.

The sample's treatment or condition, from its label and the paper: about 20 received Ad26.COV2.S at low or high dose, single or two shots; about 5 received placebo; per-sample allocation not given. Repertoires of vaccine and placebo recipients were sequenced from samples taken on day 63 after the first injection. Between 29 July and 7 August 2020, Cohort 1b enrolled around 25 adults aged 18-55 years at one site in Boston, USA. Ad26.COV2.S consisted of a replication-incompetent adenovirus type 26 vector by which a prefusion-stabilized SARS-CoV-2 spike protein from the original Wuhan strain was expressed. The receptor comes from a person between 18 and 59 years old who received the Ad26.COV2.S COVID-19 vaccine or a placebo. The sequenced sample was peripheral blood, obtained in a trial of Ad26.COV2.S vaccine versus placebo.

This receptor has the CDR3 CASSLLQGLGTEAFF. The DNA sequence follows: TGTGCCAGCAGCTTACTACAGGGTTTGGGCACTGAAGCTTTCTTT. The chain is made from TRBV7-2 and TRBJ1-1, with TRBD1 perhaps the D gene, on 6 matching bases. Spanning cysteine to phenylalanine, the CDR3 consists of 15 amino acids. The DNA shown is the 45-base CDR3, in frame from base 1. CDR1 SGHTA and CDR2 FQGNSA are derived from the germline V gene. V loses 2 bases, J loses 4 bases, and the germline ends lie 14 bases apart.